This passage covers 21 T cell receptor beta chains from one sample sequenced in a study of shared clonotypes between healthy human individuals. Naive CD8 isolation took CD45RO-negative cells positively selected for CCR7 and excluded terminally differentiated effector memory CD45RA+ cells. TCRdb's copy holds only in-frame clones and misses some; the assay was immunoSEQ multiplex PCR. This sample has approximately 2,200,000 clones, with 90% to 95% found just once. The sequenced material came from naive CD8+ T cells from PBMCs. These receptor sequences come from a man younger than 30 in good health. Some clones in this sample may be carry-over from other donors' samples.

The chain uses TRBV4-3 and TRBJ2-1, with 7 nucleotides matching TRBD2. J lost 0 bases, V lost 4 bases, and 12 bases had no gene match. Germline assignment: CDR1 LGHNA and CDR2 YSLEER. The CDR3 consists of 18 residues. In DNA form, the CDR3 reads TGCGCCAGCAGCCGGGGAGGGGCTCCGACAACCTCCTACAATGAGCAGTTCTTC. Translating gives CASSRGGAPTTSYNEQFF.

The chain joins TRBV15 to TRBJ1-5; a weak D match, TRBD1 (5 bases). Trimming left V 5 bases short and J 0 bases short, with 11 bases between. Germline-derived CDR1 and CDR2 are LNHNV and YYDKDF (reference sequence). The CDR3 extends over 15 amino acids. The CDR3 loop is CATSGGRASNQPQHF. DNA for the CDR3: TGTGCCACCAGCGGGGGGAGGGCTAGCAATCAGCCCCAGCATTTT.

The J gene is TRBJ2-3, the V gene TRBV19; the match to TRBD2 covers 9 bases. The germline gives CDR1 LNHDA, CDR2 SQIVND (reference sequence). The CDR3 is 13 amino acids. Germline trimming cut 9 bases from V and 6 bases from J; bases unmatched to any gene: 7. The chain's CDR3 is CARGGSGSDTQYF. DNA for the CDR3: TGTGCCAGAGGAGGTAGCGGGAGCGATACGCAGTATTTT.

The chain is built from TRBV10-3 and TRBJ1-1; D unresolved. In germline, CDR1 is ENHRY, CDR2 SYGVKD. Trimming pared 0 bases from V and 11 bases from J, leaving 13 bases between. The CDR3 totals 13 residues. CDR3: CAISESEDPPAFF. The CDR3 DNA reads TGTGCCATCAGTGAGTCTGAGGATCCTCCCGCTTTCTTT.

The V call is TRBV9, the J call TRBJ1-5; D is unclear. V gave up 4 bases and J gave up 3 bases, with 11 bases separating them. The germline gives CDR1 SGDLS, CDR2 YYNGEE. There are 14 residues in the CDR3. The CDR3 sequence is CASSPFQTNQPQHF. The CDR3 DNA reads as TGTGCCAGCAGCCCCTTCCAGACCAATCAGCCCCAGCATTTT.

V and J are TRBV4-3 and TRBJ2-7, with TRBD1 identical over 7 bases. J was trimmed by 0 bases and V by 4 bases; bases with no gene match: 12. This CDR3 is 17 amino acids long. Germline V CDR1 and CDR2: LGHNA, YSLEER. CDR3 nucleotides: TGCGCCAGCAGCCCGAGCGAGACAGGGCCCTTCTCCTACGAGCAGTACTTC. Its translation is CASSPSETGPFSYEQYF.

DNA of the CDR3: TGCGCCAGCAGCTCCCTCGGAGGGGTGGCCAATGAGCAGTTCTTC. Amino acids: CASSSLGGVANEQFF. The rearrangement uses TRBV5-1 and TRBJ2-1, with D maybe TRBD2 (6 bases). This CDR3 comprises 15 residues. Germline loops: CDR1 SGHRS, CDR2 YFSETQ. V dropped 3 bases and J dropped 6 bases, with 16 bases sitting between them.

CDR3 in DNA: TGCGCCAGCAGCCAAGACTTGACTAGTCAGGAAATCGCAGATACGCAGTATTTT. This sequence encodes CASSQDLTSQEIADTQYF. The V and J genes are TRBV4-3 and TRBJ2-3; D might be TRBD2 (6 bases). V lost 0 bases, J lost 4 bases, and 20 bases lay in between. This CDR3 has 18 amino acids. Germline values: CDR1 LGHNA, CDR2 YSLEER.

The chain has TRBV7-9 and TRBJ2-1; D unresolved. V was clipped by 7 bases and J by 7 bases, with 11 bases between them. This CDR3 region has 12 residues. Germline V gene data show CDR1 as SEHNR and CDR2 as FQNEAQ (reference sequence). The CDR3 nucleotides read TGTGCCAGCATGGATGATGGAAATGAGCAGTTCTTC. Translated: CASMDDGNEQFF.

V gene TRBV19 combines with J gene TRBJ1-2; 7 bases line up with TRBD1. CDR1 is LNHDA, CDR2 SQIVND, per germline (reference sequence). The J segment lost 0 bases and the V segment lost 8 bases, leaving 6 bases of the junction unmatched. The CDR3 has 14 residues. The CDR3 sequence is CASLDRHSNYGYTF. As DNA, the CDR3 is TGTGCCAGTCTGGACAGGCACTCTAACTATGGCTACACCTTC.

J is TRBJ2-1 and V is TRBV7-9; D possibly corresponds to TRBD2 (6 bases). The CDR3 has 13 residues. The germline CDR1 and CDR2 sequences are SEHNR and FQNEAQ (reference sequence). With 5 bases removed from V and 9 bases from J, the gap between germline ends came to 14 bases. CDR3 in amino acids: CASSLAGLGEQFF. Here the CDR3 DNA reads TGTGCCAGCAGCCTCGCGGGGTTGGGTGAGCAGTTCTTC.

This clone was observed a single time. The chain has TRBV10-3 and TRBJ2-7; TRBD2 aligns across 14 bases. Per the germline V gene, CDR1 is ENHRY and CDR2 is SYGVKD. The CDR3 extends over 18 amino acids. The V segment lost 5 bases and the J segment 2 bases; nucleotides outside the gene matches: 11. CDR3 sequence: CAISRTGTSGSMTYEQYF. In DNA form, the CDR3 reads TGTGCCATCAGTAGGACCGGGACTAGCGGGAGTATGACCTACGAGCAGTACTTC.

The sample holds one count of this clone. The chain recombines TRBV4-2 with TRBJ2-1; 9 bases are shared with TRBD2. V shed 3 bases and J 6 bases; nucleotides not matched to a gene: 9. The CDR3 runs 16 residues. Per the germline V gene, CDR1 is LGHNA and CDR2 is YNFKEQ. The CDR3 region is CASSQESPGLANEQFF. As DNA, the CDR3 is TGTGCCAGCAGCCAGGAGTCGCCGGGACTAGCCAATGAGCAGTTCTTC.

The table lists this clone with a count of one. This sample also contains other DNA sequences that code for the same CDR3. This chain links TRBV6-5 with TRBJ2-7; maybe TRBD1 (5 bases). V was shortened by 0 bases and J by 3 bases, with 9 bases between the two germline ends. The CDR3 runs to 14 residues. Germline V gene data show CDR1 as MNHEY and CDR2 as SVGAGI. As DNA, the CDR3 is TGTGCCAGCAGTTACTCTGACAGTGGCTACGAGCAGTACTTC. Encoded protein: CASSYSDSGYEQYF.

The chain is built from TRBV19 and TRBJ2-1; the match to TRBD2 covers 7 bases. The ends lost 6 bases at V and 10 bases at J; junction bases unmatched: 15. Germline CDR1 is LNHDA and CDR2 is SQIVND (reference sequence). This CDR3 is 15 amino acids long. CDR3 DNA sequence: TGTGCCAGTAGGGGGGGGAACGACTGGTCGCAGGAGCAGTTCTTC. Protein product: CASRGGNDWSQEQFF.

This clone was detected once. The chain carries TRBV6-5 and TRBJ2-5; possible D gene TRBD2, 6 bases. CDR3 size: 14 residues. Trimming took 5 bases from V and 4 from J, leaving 14 bases between them. The V gene's germline CDR1 is MNHEY and CDR2 SVGAGI. The CDR3, as DNA: TGTGCCAGCAGTCCCGGGACTTCTGGAGAGACCCAGTACTTC. It codes for CASSPGTSGETQYF.

This chain uses TRBV18 with TRBJ2-3; 10 bases map to TRBD2. The CDR3 covers 18 residues. Germline trimming cut 0 bases from V and 1 base from J; bases unmatched to any gene: 7. Germline CDR1 is KGHSH and CDR2 is LQKENI. The CDR3 bases are TGTGCCAGCTCACCACCGAGCCTAGCGGGAGTCGGCACAGATACGCAGTATTTT. It yields the protein CASSPPSLAGVGTDTQYF.

The rearrangement joins TRBV29-1 to TRBJ2-7, with 8 bases fitting TRBD1. After removal of 2 bases from V and 3 bases from J, the junction contained 3 bases not matched to a gene. This CDR3 has 13 residues. The germline gives CDR1 SQVTM, CDR2 ANQGSEA. CDR3 in amino acids: CSVEQGALYEQYF. CDR3 sequence (DNA): TGCAGCGTTGAACAGGGGGCCCTCTACGAGCAGTACTTC.

The chain has TRBV9 and TRBJ1-4; a possible D gene is TRBD1 (6 bases). The germline V gene encodes CDR1 SGDLS and CDR2 YYNGEE. The CDR3 contains 15 residues. V was cut by 4 bases and J by 3 bases, with 13 bases left in between. The CDR3 is CASSPWTDSNEKLFF. DNA for the CDR3: TGTGCCAGCAGCCCATGGACAGACTCTAATGAAAAACTGTTTTTT. The whole variable domain, remainder taken from reference TRBV9 and TRBJ1-4, is DSGVTQTPKHLITATGQRVTLRCSPRSGDLSVYWYQQSLDQGLQFLIQYYNGEERAKGNILERFSAQQFPDLHSELNLSSLELGDSALYFCASSPWTDSNEKLFFGSGTQLSVL.

As to this clone: Distinct nucleotide sequences in the sample also encode this CDR3. The V and J genes are TRBV27 and TRBJ2-7, with D hard to call. The V end was cut by 6 bases, the J end by 3 bases, with 15 bases between. The germline gives CDR1 MNHEY, CDR2 SMNVEV (reference sequence). This CDR3 comprises 14 residues. The CDR3 DNA reads as TGTGCCAGCAGCTTAGGCGACGGAAGCTACGAGCAGTACTTC. Translating it yields CASSLGDGSYEQYF.

The chain is built from TRBV7-6 and TRBJ2-7, with D perhaps matching TRBD1 or TRBD2 (5 bases each). This CDR3 is 15 amino acids long. Germline V gene data show CDR1 as SGHVS and CDR2 as FNYEAQ. Between the trimmed V and J ends, which lost 5 bases and 6 bases, there was a span of 20 bases. The CDR3 sequence: CASSQGPDFSFEQYF. DNA for the CDR3: TGTGCCAGCAGCCAGGGTCCGGACTTCTCTTTCGAGCAGTACTTC. The whole variable domain, filled in from reference TRBV7-6 and TRBJ2-7, reads GAGVSQSPRYKVTKRGQDVALRCDPISGHVSLYWYRQALGQGPEFLTYFNYEAQQDKSGLPNDRFSAERPEGSISTLTIQRTEQRDSAMYRCASSQGPDFSFEQYFGPGTRLTVT.